The rows below give T cell receptor beta chains drawn from one sample of a study of blood T cell repertoires in COVID-19. The assay was immunoSEQ multiplex PCR, and TCRdb's table has in-frame clones only and misses some. The sample includes a few hundred thousand clones, around 83% of them seen just once. Sequenced material: peripheral blood. The receptors shown here come from a woman aged 18-29 years with acute or convalescent COVID-19. Each CDR3 is given with its conserved first and last residue.

v_call cdr3_aa
TRBV6-1 CASSTQGTEAFF
TRBV6-2/TRBV6-3 CASSSGGLYEQYF
TRBV6-5 CASSYVPTGGYEQYF
TRBV11-2 CASSPGGGGRTGELFF
TRBV6-5 CASSYSRVGLNTEAFF
TRBV14 CASSQVSWGVAVVSEAFF
TRBV19 CASSLGLAGGNEQFF
TRBV5-1 CASSYTSGNKNEQFF
TRBV28 CASSLSGVGDQPQHF
TRBV5-3 CARSSGGLLGYEQYF
TRBV11-2 CASSLAPTNEKLFF
TRBV6-5 CASSYRERTDTQYF
TRBV2 CASSVDRVASYEQYF
TRBV19 CASGGLAGGYGELFF
TRBV5-1 CASSSGDTEAFF
TRBV6-5 CASGSAGIGSPLHF
TRBV5-1 CASSPGLADGNEQFF
TRBV30 CAWSVRDLISPLHF
TRBV3-1/TRBV3-2 CASKKGCYDGRDYNEQFF
TRBV10-3 CAISEGEVVRNEQFF
TRBV15 CATSGWTGYNEQFF
TRBV6-5 CASSYSWQGVNQPQHF
TRBV10-3 CAISGAGTDTQYF